A selection of T cell receptor beta chains follows, all from one sample in a study of T cell repertoires in cytomegalovirus infection. TCRdb called the reads again in MiXCR, with one record for every CDR3 protein. Among under 200,000 distinct CDR3 sequences listed, less than 9.5% were seen once. The material sequenced was PBMCs. The receptors derive from a human donor in good health (CMV status not recorded). Some clones in this sample may be carry-over from other donors' samples. Each CDR3 is given with its conserved first and last residue. A D gene is named only where the DNA matches it firmly. Only some rows state a clone size, as once, few, many or a class for expanded clones.

few,TRBD2,14,TRBV19,TRBJ2-2,CASRREGNTGELFF,TGTGCCAGTAGGAGGGAGGGGAACACCGGGGAGCTGTTTTTT
many,.,16,TRBV7-2,TRBJ1-5,CASSSGQRNSNQPQHF,TGTGCCAGCAGCTCAGGACAGCGGAATAGCAATCAGCCCCAGCATTTT
.,.,14,TRBV4-3,TRBJ2-7,CASSQDRTSLLLAF,TGCGCCAGCAGCCAAGATAGAACTAGTTTACTTCTCGCCTTC
many,.,13,TRBV12-3/TRBV12-4,TRBJ1-2,CASSSQRTAGYTF,TGTGCCAGCAGTTCTCAACGGACAGCTGGGTACACCTTC
many,.,18,TRBV7-2,TRBJ2-2,CASSRSSGSRGRNGELFF,TGTGCCAGCAGCCGCAGTTCGGGTAGCAGAGGTAGAAACGGGGAGCTGTTTTTT
once,.,12,TRBV5-5,TRBJ2-5,CASLNEPETQYF,TGTGCCAGCCTAAATGAGCCGGAGACCCAGTACTTC
many,.,14,TRBV28,TRBJ1-5,CASIARVGNQPQHF,TGTGCCAGCATCGCTCGGGTTGGCAATCAGCCCCAGCATTTT
many,TRBD1,15,TRBV12-3/TRBV12-4,TRBJ2-2,CASSFRGRITGELFF,TGTGCCAGCAGTTTCAGGGGGCGGATCACCGGGGAGCTGTTTTTT
many,.,15,TRBV7-9,TRBJ2-5,CASSPRRGGEETQYF,TGTGCCAGCAGCCCCCGACGGGGTGGGGAAGAGACCCAGTACTTC
many,TRBD1,14,TRBV7-8,TRBJ1-6,CASSYGQGRSPLHF,TGTGCCAGCAGCTATGGACAGGGACGTTCACCCCTCCACTTT
.,.,15,TRBV4-3,TRBJ1-6,CASSRQVRDNSPLHF,TGCGCCAGCAGTCGACAGGTCAGGGATAATTCACCCCTCCACTTT
many,.,14,TRBV7-2,TRBJ1-2,CASTGTGQNYGYTF,TGTGCCAGCACCGGTACGGGACAAAACTATGGCTACACCTTC
many,.,15,TRBV7-8,TRBJ1-4,CASSFRASTGEKLFF,TGTGCCAGCAGCTTCCGGGCCTCCACCGGGGAAAAACTGTTTTTT
few,TRBD1,16,TRBV7-9,TRBJ2-7,CASSFGPGQRGYEQYF,TGTGCCAGCAGCTTTGGTCCGGGACAGAGGGGTTACGAGCAGTACTTC
many,TRBD1,15,TRBV20-1,TRBJ2-1,CSARDHGTEYNEQFF,TGCAGTGCTAGAGATCATGGGACAGAATACAATGAGCAGTTCTTC
many,TRBD1,21,TRBV5-6,TRBJ2-1,CASSLLPGQGIGAVRHNEQFF,TGTGCCAGCAGCTTACTCCCGGGACAGGGTATCGGGGCAGTGAGGCACAATGAGCAGTTCTTC
few,.,16,TRBV2,TRBJ2-3,CASSEEAGNLLDTQYF,TGTGCCAGCAGTGAAGAGGCGGGGAACCTCCTTGATACGCAGTATTTT
many,.,14,TRBV6-2/TRBV6-3,TRBJ1-1,CASRNGDPNTEAFF,TGTGCCAGCAGGAACGGGGATCCGAACACTGAAGCTTTCTTT
many,.,15,TRBV28,TRBJ1-6,CASSLETLRNSPLHF,TGTGCCAGCAGCCTCGAGACACTCCGTAATTCACCCCTCCACTTT
.,.,11,TRBV29-1,TRBJ1-3,CSAISGNTIYF,TGCAGCGCAATCTCTGGAAACACCATATATTTT
few,TRBD1,13,TRBV7-3,TRBJ2-7,CASSQQGSNEQYF,TGTGCCAGCAGTCAACAGGGGAGCAACGAGCAGTACTTC
.,.,13,TRBV27,TRBJ1-1,CASSTTSGTEAFF,TGTGCCAGCAGTACCACGTCGGGCACTGAAGCTTTCTTT
many,.,15,TRBV11-2,TRBJ2-2,CASPRDGDRTGELFF,TGTGCCAGCCCCCGGGACGGTGATAGGACCGGGGAGCTGTTTTTT
many,.,16,TRBV19,TRBJ2-1,CASSVGPPTGYNEQFF,TGTGCCAGTAGTGTGGGACCCCCAACCGGATACAATGAGCAGTTCTTC
many,.,14,TRBV11-2,TRBJ2-5,CASSLDIVGETQYF,TGTGCCAGCAGCTTAGATATAGTTGGGGAGACCCAGTACTTC
few,.,13,TRBV29-1,TRBJ2-6,CSVLGSGANVLTF,TGCAGCGTTCTCGGGTCTGGGGCCAACGTCCTGACTTTC
many,.,15,TRBV20-1,TRBJ1-2,CSARTDREMDYGYTF,TGCAGTGCTAGAACAGACCGCGAAATGGACTATGGCTACACCTTC
many,.,14,TRBV7-6,TRBJ2-2,CASSLLFPTGELFF,TGTGCCAGCAGCTTGCTCTTTCCCACCGGGGAGCTGTTTTTT
many,.,12,TRBV18,TRBJ1-2,CASSPFQGVYTF,TGTGCCAGCTCACCATTTCAGGGCGTCTACACCTTC
.,TRBD2,15,TRBV19,TRBJ2-7,CASSISGRAYDEQYF,TGTGCCAGTAGTATCAGCGGGAGGGCTTACGACGAGCAGTACTTC
few,.,16,TRBV28,TRBJ2-7,CASSLRVGAGPADPYF,TGTGCCAGCAGTTTGCGGGTTGGGGCGGGACCCGCTGATCCGTACTTC
many,TRBD2,16,TRBV7-2,TRBJ2-2,CASSETSGGDTGELFF,TGTGCCAGCAGCGAGACTAGCGGGGGGGACACCGGGGAGCTGTTTTTT
few,TRBD2,17,TRBV23-1,TRBJ2-1,CASSQSMVAGGGNEQFF,TGCGCCAGCAGTCAATCGATGGTAGCGGGAGGTGGGAATGAGCAGTTCTTC
many,.,13,TRBV7-9,TRBJ2-5,CASPSGIGETQYF,TGTGCCAGCCCGTCGGGTATTGGGGAGACCCAGTACTTC
many,TRBD2,15,TRBV28,TRBJ2-3,CASSRSGTSTDTQYF,TGTGCCAGCAGCCGTAGCGGGACTAGCACAGATACGCAGTATTTT
many,TRBD2,16,TRBV19,TRBJ2-1,CASSSTSGRAYNEQFF,TGTGCCAGTAGTTCAACTAGCGGGAGGGCCTACAATGAGCAGTTCTTC
many,TRBD1,15,TRBV7-8,TRBJ2-2,CASSLRDRVTGELFF,TGTGCCAGCAGCTTAAGGGACAGGGTCACCGGGGAGCTGTTTTTT
.,.,15,TRBV5-1,TRBJ2-5,CASSSGPSVQETQYF,TGCGCCAGCAGCTCCGGGCCGTCGGTCCAAGAGACCCAGTACTTC
.,.,16,TRBV4-3,TRBJ1-3,CASSQDYRSSGNTIYF,TGCGCCAGCAGCCAAGATTACAGAAGCTCTGGAAACACCATATATTTT
.,TRBD1,17,TRBV6-6,TRBJ2-5,CASRANRDREYQETQYF,TGTGCCAGCAGAGCCAACCGGGACAGAGAGTACCAAGAGACCCAGTACTTC
many,TRBD1,17,TRBV28,TRBJ1-6,CASSLRGTGGYNSPLHF,TGTGCCAGCAGTTTACGCGGGACAGGGGGATATAATTCACCCCTCCACTTT
.,.,13,TRBV5-6,TRBJ1-2,CASSLVSEYGYTF,TGTGCCAGCAGCTTGGTTTCGGAATATGGCTACACCTTC
many,TRBD2,17,TRBV28,TRBJ2-5,CASSPSGLAGGSETQYF,TGTGCCAGCAGCCCCTCGGGACTAGCGGGAGGTTCTGAGACCCAGTACTTC